Shown below are 19 T cell receptor beta chains from a single sample sequenced in a study of T cells and Merkel cell carcinoma outcomes. This table comes from immunoSEQ multiplex PCR, and its TCRdb copy is limited to in-frame clones, with some not included. The sample holds roughly 13,000 clones; around nine tenths are singletons and the top ten take 1.5% to 2%. Sequencing was performed on tumor tissue from Merkel cell carcinoma. The receptors were sampled from a human donor with Merkel cell carcinoma.

V gene TRBV30 combines with J gene TRBJ2-7, with 7 bases that match TRBD2. Germline loops: CDR1 GTSNPN, CDR2 SVGIG (reference sequence). This CDR3 is 13 amino acids long. The junction had 5 bases not matched to a gene; V was cut back by 3 bases and J by 3 bases. CDR3 region: CAWRGGELYEQYF. CDR3 DNA: TGTGCCTGGAGGGGAGGGGAGCTCTACGAGCAGTACTTC.

The chain employs TRBV29-1 and TRBJ1-2; the match to TRBD1 covers 11 bases. This CDR3 spans 15 amino acids. The germline V gene encodes CDR1 SQVTM and CDR2 ANQGSEA. Trimming at V came to 6 bases and at J to 4 bases, leaving 10 bases not matched to a gene. The CDR3 loop reads CSVTGQGGVIYGYTF. CDR3 nucleotides: TGCAGCGTGACGGGACAGGGGGGAGTGATCTATGGCTACACCTTC.

The rearrangement links TRBV5-1 to TRBJ1-4, with a tentative D call TRBD1 (6 bases). This CDR3 is built from 15 residues. Per the germline V gene, CDR1 is SGHRS and CDR2 is YFSETQ. V lost 3 bases to trimming and J lost 4 bases, with 13 bases between them. The CDR3 reads CASSYSGASNEKLFF. CDR3 DNA: TGCGCCAGCAGCTATTCGGGGGCTAGTAATGAAAAACTGTTTTTT.

The chain combines TRBV7-2 with TRBJ2-2; no clear D gene. This CDR3 comprises 13 residues. Germline assignment: CDR1 SGHTA and CDR2 FQGNSA. Trimming removed 4 bases at V and 8 bases at J, with 11 bases between. CDR3 sequence reads: CASSSQRTGELFF. In DNA form, the CDR3 reads TGTGCCAGCAGCTCCCAACGGACGGGGGAGCTGTTTTTT.

This clone was seen a single time. This chain uses TRBV15 with TRBJ2-7; D is uncertain. The CDR3 spans 13 residues. Trimming took off 0 bases at V and 4 bases at J, with 7 bases between the two ends. CDR1 LNHNV and CDR2 YYDKDF come from the germline V gene (reference sequence). In nucleotides, the CDR3 is TGTGCCACCAGCAGAGATTTACCTTACGAGCAGTACTTC. It is translated as CATSRDLPYEQYF.

The V and J genes are TRBV28 and TRBJ1-4; TRBD1 is a possible D gene (6 bases). The CDR3 is 15 amino acids. Germline loops: CDR1 MDHEN, CDR2 SYDVKM. V gave up 5 bases and J gave up 5 bases, with 15 bases separating them. The CDR3 region is CASSMTGATNEKLFF. CDR3 bases: TGTGCCAGCAGTATGACAGGTGCGACAAATGAAAAACTGTTTTTT.

Regarding this clone: A much larger clone differs from this one at a single base, so this may be a read error. J is TRBJ2-5 and V is TRBV27; 11 positions agree with TRBD2. This CDR3 region has 16 residues. CDR1 is MNHEY and CDR2 is SMNVEV in the germline V gene (reference sequence). J lost 5 bases, V lost 8 bases, and 13 bases had no gene match. The CDR3 spells CASGEGLAELRETQYF. The DNA for the CDR3 is TGTGCCAGCGGAGAGGGACTAGCGGAACTCAGGGAGACCCAGTACTTC.

This clone came up once. The chain carries TRBV5-1 and TRBJ2-3; 8 bases agree with TRBD1. The CDR3 sequence is 14 residues long. Per germline, CDR1 SGHRS and CDR2 YFSETQ. V was clipped by 2 bases and J by 5 bases; unmatched bases: 4. CDR3: CASSFQGAEDTQYF. The CDR3 DNA reads as TGCGCCAGCAGCTTCCAGGGGGCGGAAGATACGCAGTATTTT.

This sequence joins TRBV12-5 and TRBJ1-1; D not resolved. The V gene lost 6 bases and the J gene lost 3 bases, with 20 bases spanning the gap. The CDR3 has 16 amino acids. In germline, CDR1 is LGHNT, CDR2 FRNRAP. CDR3 region: CASGTLNPYGDTEAFF. The CDR3 DNA sequence: TGTGCTAGTGGCACTCTAAATCCTTACGGGGACACTGAAGCTTTCTTT.

The chain has TRBV18 and TRBJ1-1; no definite D call. V was shortened by 3 bases and J by 1 base, with 12 bases between the two germline ends. Germline-derived CDR1 and CDR2 are KGHSH and LQKENI. The CDR3 extends over 15 amino acids. DNA for the CDR3: TGTGCCAGCTCACCTCAGGTGACAAGGAACACTGAAGCTTTCTTT. This encodes CASSPQVTRNTEAFF. The whole variable domain, filled in from reference TRBV18 and TRBJ1-1, reads NAGVMQNPRHLVRRRGQEARLRCSPMKGHSHVYWYRQLPEEGLKFMVYLQKENIIDESGMPKERFSAEFPKEGPSILRIQQVVRGDSAAYFCASSPQVTRNTEAFFGQGTRLTVV.

This chain joins TRBV5-1 and TRBJ2-2; a possible D gene is TRBD2 (6 bases). The ends were cut back, 6 bases at V and 0 bases at J, with 9 bases in the middle. Looked up from germline, CDR1 is SGHRS and CDR2 is YFSETQ. There are 14 residues in the CDR3. The CDR3 nucleotides are TGCGCCAGCACCCGACTAGCGAACACCGGGGAGCTGTTTTTT. Amino acids: CASTRLANTGELFF.

The rearrangement uses TRBV2 and TRBJ2-6; D may be TRBD1 or TRBD2 (5 bases each). Between the trimmed V and J ends, which lost 6 bases and 0 bases, there was a span of 12 bases. Germline-derived CDR1 and CDR2 are SNHLY and FYNNEI. This CDR3 comprises 16 residues. In DNA form, the CDR3 reads TGTGCCAGCAGGGGACCTATGGCCTCTGGGGCCAACGTCCTGACTTTC. As protein: CASRGPMASGANVLTF.

This sequence joins TRBV6-5 and TRBJ1-1, with a tentative D call TRBD1 (6 bases). Germline CDR1 is MNHEY and CDR2 is SVGAGI. Trimming pared 5 bases from V and 11 bases from J, leaving 15 bases between. The CDR3 loop spans 12 amino acids. CDR3 in amino acids: CASSPTGRFAFF. CDR3 nucleotide sequence: TGTGCCAGCAGTCCTACAGGGAGATTTGCTTTCTTT.

The rearrangement links TRBV5-1 to TRBJ2-5; TRBD2 agrees at 15 bases. Trimming took 3 bases from V and 5 from J; bases not matched to a gene: 5. The CDR3 covers 16 residues. Germline V CDR1 and CDR2: SGHRS, YFSETQ. CDR3 in DNA: TGCGCCAGCAGCTCGGGACTAGCGGGAGGTATGGAGACCCAGTACTTC. The encoded protein is CASSSGLAGGMETQYF.

This chain uses TRBV15 with TRBJ2-5, with D maybe TRBD2 (5 bases). This CDR3 is built from 17 residues. The V and J ends lost 0 bases and 5 bases respectively, with 19 bases between them. Germline V gene sequence: CDR1 LNHNV, CDR2 YYDKDF (reference sequence). The CDR3: CATSRESVLLGDETQYF. CDR3 coding DNA: TGTGCCACCAGCAGAGAGTCCGTACTACTAGGCGATGAGACCCAGTACTTC.

This sequence joins TRBV5-6 and TRBJ1-2; possible D gene TRBD1, 5 bases. Trimming pared 3 bases from V and 6 bases from J, leaving 18 bases between. The germline V gene encodes CDR1 SGHDT and CDR2 YYEEEE. CDR3 size: 15 residues. CDR3 region: CASSSWGRAVNGYTF. The CDR3 nucleotides are TGTGCCAGCAGCTCTTGGGGGAGGGCCGTGAATGGCTACACCTTC.

V usage is TRBV7-3 and J usage is TRBJ1-6; D uncertain. The CDR3 is 13 residues long. V was clipped by 4 bases and J by 0 bases, with 1 base between them. Germline V gene lookup returns CDR1 SGHTA and CDR2 FQGTGA. CDR3 nucleotides: TGTGCCAGCAGCTCCTCCTATAATTCACCCCTCCACTTT. Residues: CASSSSYNSPLHF.

This clone was counted once. The rearrangement joins TRBV7-2 to TRBJ2-7; D is unresolved. V shed 5 bases and J shed 0 bases, with 14 bases lying between them. The CDR3 contains 15 residues. Germline-derived CDR1 and CDR2 are SGHTA and FQGNSA. The CDR3 reads CASSTQDGSSYEQYF. CDR3 sequence (DNA): TGTGCCAGCAGCACCCAAGACGGTTCCTCCTACGAGCAGTACTTC.

This chain connects TRBV11-2 to TRBJ2-3; D is possibly TRBD2 (6 bases). Trimming cost V 3 bases and J 6 bases, with 10 bases left between them. CDR1 SGHAT and CDR2 FQNNGV come from the germline V gene. The CDR3 runs 13 residues. CDR3 region: CASSFFRGDTQYF. CDR3 DNA sequence: TGTGCCAGCAGCTTTTTCCGGGGGGATACGCAGTATTTT.